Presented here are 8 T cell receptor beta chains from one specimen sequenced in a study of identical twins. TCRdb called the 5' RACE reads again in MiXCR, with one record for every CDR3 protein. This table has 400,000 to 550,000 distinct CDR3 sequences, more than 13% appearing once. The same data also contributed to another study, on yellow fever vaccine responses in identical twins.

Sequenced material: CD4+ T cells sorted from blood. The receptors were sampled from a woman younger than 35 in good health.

In nucleotides, the CDR3 is TGTGCCAGCAGTGGGGGGACTAGCGGGGGGACTAGCCAAGCTGAGCAGTTCTTC. This codes for CASSGGTSGGTSQAEQFF. The gene calls are TRBV2 and TRBJ2-1; 15 nucleotides align to TRBD2. Losses at the gene ends were 4 bases for V and 9 bases for J; bases not matched to a gene: 13. There are 18 residues in the CDR3. Germline V CDR1 and CDR2: SNHLY, FYNNEI.

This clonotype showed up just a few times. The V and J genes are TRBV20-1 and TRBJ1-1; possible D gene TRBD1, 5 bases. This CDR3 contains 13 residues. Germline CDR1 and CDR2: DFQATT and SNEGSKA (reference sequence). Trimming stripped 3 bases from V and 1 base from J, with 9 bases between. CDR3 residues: CSARRTGNTEAFF. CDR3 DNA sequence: TGCAGTGCTAGGCGTACAGGGAACACTGAAGCTTTCTTT.

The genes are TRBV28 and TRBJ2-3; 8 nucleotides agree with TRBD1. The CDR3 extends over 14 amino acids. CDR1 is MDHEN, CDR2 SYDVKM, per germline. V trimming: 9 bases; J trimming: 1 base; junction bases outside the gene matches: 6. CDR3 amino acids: CASQGATGTDTQYF. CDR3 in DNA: TGTGCCAGTCAGGGGGCAACGGGCACAGATACGCAGTATTTT.

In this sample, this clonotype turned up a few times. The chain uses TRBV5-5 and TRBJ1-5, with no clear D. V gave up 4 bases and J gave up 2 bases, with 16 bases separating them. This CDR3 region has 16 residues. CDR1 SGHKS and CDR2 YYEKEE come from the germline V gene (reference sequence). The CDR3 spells CASSGPPGTGNQPQHF. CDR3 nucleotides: TGTGCCAGCAGCGGGCCCCCGGGAACAGGCAATCAGCCCCAGCATTTT.

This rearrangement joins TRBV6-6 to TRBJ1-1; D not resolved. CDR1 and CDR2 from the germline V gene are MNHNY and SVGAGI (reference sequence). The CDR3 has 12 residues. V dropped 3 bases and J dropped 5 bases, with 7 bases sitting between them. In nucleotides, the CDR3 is TGTGCCAGCAGTTATCGGGAGACTGAAGCTTTCTTT. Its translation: CASSYRETEAFF.

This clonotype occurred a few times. CDR3 protein: CASSHRTGNQPQHF. As DNA, the CDR3 is TGCGCCAGCAGCCATAGGACAGGCAATCAGCCCCAGCATTTT. The V and J genes are TRBV4-1 and TRBJ1-5; possibly TRBD1 for D (6 bases). Germline CDR1 is MGHRA and CDR2 is YSYEKL. This CDR3 spans 14 amino acids. Trimming removed 3 bases from V and 2 bases from J, with 8 bases in between.

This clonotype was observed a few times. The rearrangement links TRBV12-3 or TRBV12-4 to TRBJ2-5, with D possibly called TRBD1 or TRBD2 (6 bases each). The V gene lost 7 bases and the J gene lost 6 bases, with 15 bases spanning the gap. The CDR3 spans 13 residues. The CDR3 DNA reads TGTGCCAGCACAGCGAGGGGGGTACAGACCCAGTACTTC. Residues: CASTARGVQTQYF.

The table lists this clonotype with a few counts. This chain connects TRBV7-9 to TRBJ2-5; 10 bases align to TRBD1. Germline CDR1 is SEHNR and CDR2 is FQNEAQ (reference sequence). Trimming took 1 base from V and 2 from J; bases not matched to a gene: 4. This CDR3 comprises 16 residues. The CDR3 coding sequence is TGTGCCAGCAGCTTAGAGACAGGGGGCCGTCAAGAGACCCAGTACTTC. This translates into CASSLETGGRQETQYF. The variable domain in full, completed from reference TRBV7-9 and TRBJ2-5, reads DTGVSQNPRHKITKRGQNVTFRCDPISEHNRLYWYRQTLGQGPEFLTYFQNEAQLEKSRLLSDRFSAERPKGSFSTLEIQRTEQGDSAMYLCASSLETGGRQETQYFGPGTRLLVL.